The 15 T cell receptor beta chains presented below share a single source sample, sequenced in a study of cytomegalovirus exposure and HLA in healthy donors. Sequencing was performed with immunoSEQ multiplex PCR; in TCRdb, only in-frame clones are kept and a portion is missing. The data contain about 120,000 clones, 80% to 90% of them singletons. The specimen sequenced was PBMCs. The receptors come from a woman younger than 35 in good health and CMV-seronegative.

V gene TRBV10-2 combines with J gene TRBJ2-6; possibly TRBD1 for D (5 bases). Per germline, CDR1 WSHSY and CDR2 SAAADI. CDR3 length equals 15 residues. The germline V and J ends were trimmed by 6 bases and 4 bases, with 13 bases remaining between them. CDR3 nucleotide sequence: TGCGCCAGCAGAAGCGACAGTACAGGGGCCAACGTCCTGACTTTC. As protein: CASRSDSTGANVLTF.

The gene calls are TRBV6-5 and TRBJ1-5; D possibly corresponds to TRBD1 (6 bases). The CDR3 runs 15 residues. CDR1 is MNHEY and CDR2 is SVGAGI in the germline V gene. V shed 6 bases and J shed 3 bases, with 15 bases lying between them. The chain's CDR3 is CASSLSGTLNQPQHF. The CDR3 DNA is TGTGCCAGCAGCCTCTCCGGGACACTCAATCAGCCCCAGCATTTT.

The J gene is TRBJ1-2, the V gene TRBV6-6, with TRBD1 as a possible D gene (5 bases). Germline CDR1 is MNHNY and CDR2 is SVGAGI (reference sequence). V lost 6 bases, J lost 4 bases, and 9 bases lay in between. The CDR3 extends over 12 amino acids. This CDR3 reads CASSSDSYGYTF. CDR3 nucleotides: TGTGCCAGCAGCTCTGACAGCTATGGCTACACCTTC.

The chain recombines TRBV21-1 with TRBJ2-1; the DNA was not compared with TRBD1, the D call given in the table. TRBV21-1 is a documented pseudogene. The CDR3 spans 17 residues. The CDR3 bases are TGTGCCAGCAGCAAAGGGGGGCAGAACATCTCCTACAATGAGCAGTTCTTC. Its translation: CASSKGGQNISYNEQFF.

This chain uses TRBV11-3 with TRBJ2-1; D might be TRBD2 (5 bases). Per germline, CDR1 SGHNT and CDR2 YENEEA. The CDR3 has 14 amino acids. V lost 1 base and J 4 bases, leaving 8 bases between the germline ends. CDR3: CASSLVGRYNEQFF. CDR3 nucleotides: TGTGCCAGCAGCTTAGTAGGGAGATACAATGAGCAGTTCTTC.

The chain employs TRBV7-3 and TRBJ2-2, with a tentative D call TRBD1 (5 bases). Germline CDR1 and CDR2: SGHTA and FQGTGA. The V end was cut by 0 bases, the J end by 0 bases, with 8 bases between. The length of the CDR3 is 16 residues. The CDR3 sequence is CASSLTSRANTGELFF. The CDR3 DNA sequence: TGTGCCAGCAGCTTAACTAGCAGGGCGAACACCGGGGAGCTGTTTTTT.

The chain is built from TRBV5-6 and TRBJ2-7; TRBD1 aligns across 7 bases. Germline V gene sequence: CDR1 SGHDT, CDR2 YYEEEE. CDR3 length equals 14 residues. V shed 0 bases and J 3 bases; nucleotides not matched to a gene: 3. CDR3 bases: TGTGCCAGCAGCTTGGGGGCAGGGGGCTACGAGCAGTACTTC. Translating gives CASSLGAGGYEQYF.

V and J are TRBV6-5 and TRBJ2-7; a possible D gene is TRBD2 (6 bases). This CDR3 is built from 15 residues. V was trimmed by 5 bases and J by 4 bases, leaving 18 bases between them. From germline, CDR1 is MNHEY and CDR2 SVGAGI. CDR3 sequence (DNA): TGTGCCAGCAGTATATTACGTGGAGGGAGGTACGAGCAGTACTTC. Protein product: CASSILRGGRYEQYF.

This chain links TRBV5-1 with TRBJ2-5; no firm D call. This CDR3 is 15 amino acids long. V gave up 1 base and J gave up 4 bases, with 14 bases separating them. Per the germline V gene, CDR1 is SGHRS and CDR2 is YFSETQ. Here the CDR3 reads CASSLFYSKRETQYF. The CDR3 nucleotides read TGCGCCAGCAGCTTGTTTTACAGTAAAAGAGAGACCCAGTACTTC.

This chain connects TRBV5-1 to TRBJ1-6, with TRBD1 identical over 7 bases. Trimming removed 0 bases from V and 10 bases from J; junction bases left unmatched: 7. The CDR3 has 15 residues. Germline CDR1 is SGHRS and CDR2 is YFSETQ. The CDR3 DNA sequence: TGCGCCAGCAGCTTGGGGCAGGGGGGACAATCACCCCTCCACTTT. This gives the protein CASSLGQGGQSPLHF.

The genes are TRBV19 and TRBJ1-1, with 9 positions matching TRBD1. Germline values: CDR1 LNHDA, CDR2 SQIVND (reference sequence). The trim removed 4 bases at V and 5 bases at J, leaving 14 bases unmatched. The CDR3 length is 17 residues. The CDR3 nucleotides read TGTGCCAGTAGTACCGAGGGAGGGACAGGGATGAGAACTGAAGCTTTCTTT. This encodes CASSTEGGTGMRTEAFF.

The genes are TRBV7-6 and TRBJ2-1; D not certain. There are 16 residues in the CDR3. The ends were cut back, 5 bases at V and 0 bases at J, with 14 bases in the middle. Germline CDR1 and CDR2: SGHVS and FNYEAQ. The CDR3 loop reads CASSISPRSSYNEQFF. CDR3 nucleotide sequence: TGTGCCAGCAGCATATCCCCAAGGAGCTCCTACAATGAGCAGTTCTTC.

This clone appeared once. The CDR3 DNA follows: TGTGCCAGCAGGCCTTCTAGCGCTGGGGACAATGAGCAGTTCTTC. Translation gives CASRPSSAGDNEQFF. The J gene is TRBJ2-1, the V gene TRBV2; possibly TRBD2 for D (6 bases). The CDR3 runs to 15 residues. Germline CDR1 reads SNHLY; CDR2 reads FYNNEI. V lost 6 bases and J 5 bases, leaving 17 bases between the germline ends.

The chain is built from TRBV7-9 and TRBJ1-1; 9 bases agree with TRBD1. V shed 10 bases and J 4 bases; nucleotides not matched to a gene: 10. The CDR3 is 14 residues long. From germline, CDR1 is SEHNR and CDR2 FQNEAQ (reference sequence). The DNA for the CDR3 is TGTGCCATCGAGAGGATACAGGGGGCCACTGAAGCTTTCTTT. Residues: CAIERIQGATEAFF.

In its sample, this clone was seen a few times. The chain employs TRBV18 and TRBJ2-3; TRBD1 aligns across 7 bases. J was trimmed by 1 base and V by 3 bases; bases with no gene match: 10. This CDR3 is 17 amino acids long. CDR1 KGHSH and CDR2 LQKENI come from the germline V gene. The CDR3 here is CASSPPRTGRRTDTQYF. The CDR3 DNA is TGTGCCAGCTCACCGCCCCGGACAGGCCGCCGCACAGATACGCAGTATTTT.